Sequencing of this TCR beta chain was carried out in a study of neoadjuvant nivolumab and ipilimumab in lung cancer. The study, taken as a whole, reports: Compared with tumor-adjacent uninvolved lung, resected tumors showed greater richness and clonality. Only two of four nivolumab-treated tumors gained richness and clonality by surgery. Only a single major-pathologic-response sample was available for clonality analysis.

V was trimmed by 5 bases and J by 0 bases, leaving 11 bases between them. Germline CDR1 SGHTA, CDR2 FQGNSA. CDR3 length equals 15 residues. Profiling relied on immunoSEQ multiplex PCR, and the TCRdb table lists in-frame clones only, not all of them. The data show approximately 9,300 clones, 75% to 80% seen once. This clone was detected once. Antigen unknown. The sample here was tumor tissue, taken after neoadjuvant nivolumab, alone or with ipilimumab, at or shortly before surgery. V and J are TRBV7-2 and TRBJ2-4, with D maybe TRBD1 (5 bases). This receptor was obtained from an adult with non-small cell lung cancer. Some clones in this sample may be carry-over from other donors' samples. The CDR3 bases are TGTGCCAGCAGCCTGACAGTACTAGCCAAAAACATTCAGTACTTC. Translation: CASSLTVLAKNIQYF.